This T cell receptor (beta chain) was recovered during a study of early T cells in non-severe SARS-CoV-2 infection. The wider study: Sequenced bulk RNA came from whole blood that was unsorted, and chains were unpaired.

TCRdb ran MiXCR on the 5' RACE reads and lists one entry per CDR3 protein. Seen here are tens of thousands of distinct CDR3 sequences, under 15% observed once, and the top ten hold roughly 4.6%. This clonotype came up many times. Trimming shortened V by 7 bases and J by 6 bases, and 22 bases separated the two germline ends. CDR1 and CDR2 from the germline V gene are GTSNPN and SVGIG (reference sequence). The CDR3 extends over 14 amino acids. Material for sequencing was whole blood. The J gene is TRBJ2-7, the V gene TRBV30, with TRBD2 as a possible D gene (6 bases). This clonotype originated in an adult who was a healthcare worker with PCR-confirmed SARS-CoV-2 infection or an uninfected control (not recorded which). CDR3 residues: CASPPARGSGEQYF. DNA of the CDR3: TGTGCCTCCCCCCCTGCGCGGGGTTCGGGCGAGCAGTACTTC.